The next 17 T cell receptor beta chains were all read from a single sample in a study of T cell responses to AZD1222 COVID-19 vaccine. TCRdb's copy holds only in-frame clones and misses some; the assay was immunoSEQ multiplex PCR. The sample records around 150,000 clones, approximately 90% being singletons. Sequenced material: peripheral blood, taken 28 days after the second AZD1222 dose. The origin of the receptors is an adult who received the AZD1222 COVID-19 vaccine.

The CDR3 DNA follows: TGTGCCAGCAGCTTGAGGGACAGGGGGGAAAATGAGCAGTTCTTC. As protein: CASSLRDRGENEQFF. The chain combines TRBV7-9 with TRBJ2-1; 11 bases map to TRBD1. Germline assignment: CDR1 SEHNR and CDR2 FQNEAQ (reference sequence). This CDR3 is 15 amino acids long. V trimming: 3 bases; J trimming: 7 bases; junction bases outside the gene matches: 5.

This sequence joins TRBV28 and TRBJ1-5; D is perhaps TRBD1 (5 bases). The CDR3 totals 15 residues. CDR1 is MDHEN and CDR2 is SYDVKM in the germline V gene. V lost 4 bases to trimming and J lost 2 bases, with 12 bases between them. The CDR3 DNA is TGTGCCAGCAGTTCAGGGTCGTCGGGCAATCAGCCCCAGCATTTT. It translates to CASSSGSSGNQPQHF.

V is TRBV5-4 and J is TRBJ1-5; 7 bases match TRBD1. This CDR3 region has 15 residues. Germline lookup yields CDR1 SGHNT and CDR2 YYREEE (reference sequence). V lost 0 bases, J lost 7 bases, and 7 bases stayed unmatched. The CDR3 loop reads CASSLGQGPGQPQHF. CDR3 DNA sequence: TGTGCCAGCAGCTTGGGACAGGGTCCGGGACAGCCCCAGCATTTT.

This chain uses TRBV30 with TRBJ2-7; D remains unclear. V was cut by 1 base and J by 7 bases, with 8 bases left in between. From germline, CDR1 is GTSNPN and CDR2 SVGIG (reference sequence). The CDR3 extends over 11 amino acids. CDR3 region: CAWSALLEQYF. The CDR3 DNA follows: TGTGCCTGGAGTGCCCTATTGGAGCAGTACTTC.

For this clone: At one boundary the junction diverges from the germline segment, which might be a read error. J is TRBJ2-7 and V is TRBV30; 8 nucleotides line up with TRBD2. Per germline, CDR1 GTSNPN and CDR2 SVGIG (reference sequence). This CDR3 is 14 amino acids long. CDR3 nucleotides: TGTGCCTGGAGCCCGGGAGGGATTCTCTACGAGCAGAACTTC. It encodes CAWSPGGILYEQNF.

This clone showed up just once. This chain joins TRBV5-4 and TRBJ2-3; 9 nucleotides align to TRBD1. The CDR3 consists of 14 residues. With 4 bases clipped from V and 4 bases from J, the junction kept 4 bases outside the gene matches. CDR1 and CDR2 (germline): SGHNT, YYREEE (reference sequence). The DNA of the CDR3 is TGTGCCAGCAGCAAGGGACAGGGATCAGATACGCAGTATTTT. Its translation: CASSKGQGSDTQYF.

V usage is TRBV5-4 and J usage is TRBJ2-7; unclear D gene. V lost 0 bases to trimming and J lost 1 base, with 11 bases between them. Germline assignment: CDR1 SGHNT and CDR2 YYREEE (reference sequence). The CDR3 consists of 15 residues. CDR3 nucleotide sequence: TGTGCCAGCAGCTTGGGTGGTTTAAGGTCCTACGAGCAGTACTTC. This codes for CASSLGGLRSYEQYF.

The rearrangement joins TRBV19 to TRBJ1-3; no definite D call. Germline assignment: CDR1 LNHDA and CDR2 SQIVND (reference sequence). The V end was cut by 3 bases, the J end by 3 bases, with 12 bases between. The CDR3 loop spans 15 amino acids. This chain's CDR3 is CASSILAGYGNTIYF. Here the CDR3 DNA reads TGTGCCAGTAGTATCTTGGCAGGCTATGGAAACACCATATATTTT. Based on the CDR3 plus reference TRBV19 and TRBJ1-3, the full variable domain is DGGITQSPKYLFRKEGQNVTLSCEQNLNHDAMYWYRQDPGQGLRLIYYSQIVNDFQKGDIAEGYSVSREKKESFPLTVTSAQKNPTAFYLCASSILAGYGNTIYFGEGSWLTVV.

This clone was counted a single time. The V gene is TRBV4-2, the J gene TRBJ1-4; 11 nucleotides match TRBD1. CDR1 LGHNA and CDR2 YNFKEQ come from the germline V gene. This CDR3 has 18 residues. Trimming removed 0 bases from V and 3 bases from J; junction bases left unmatched: 6. The CDR3 DNA sequence: TGTGCCAGCAGCCAAGATTGGACAGGGGGCAAGGCTAATGAAAAACTGTTTTTT. Translated: CASSQDWTGGKANEKLFF.

The chain carries TRBV3-1 (or the pseudogene TRBV3-2) and TRBJ1-1, with D possibly being TRBD1 (6 bases). This CDR3 is built from 14 residues. Germline V gene lookup returns CDR1 LGHDT and CDR2 YNNKEL (reference sequence). V was trimmed by 4 bases and J by 4 bases, leaving 13 bases between them. Here the CDR3 DNA reads TGTGCCAGCAGCCCGGGACATCAGAGCACTGAAGCTTTCTTT. This translates into CASSPGHQSTEAFF.

The rearrangement links TRBV7-6 to TRBJ2-7, with 13 bases matching TRBD2. J lost 5 bases, V lost 3 bases, and 4 bases had no gene match. The CDR3 is 15 amino acids. Germline V gene data show CDR1 as SGHVS and CDR2 as FNYEAQ. CDR3 residues: CASSFGLAGEDEQYF. In DNA form, the CDR3 reads TGTGCCAGCAGCTTCGGACTAGCGGGAGAGGACGAGCAGTACTTC.

This chain connects TRBV5-4 to TRBJ2-2; D unclear. Germline CDR1 SGHNT, CDR2 YYREEE (reference sequence). V was pared by 1 base and J by 8 bases, with 6 bases between. The CDR3 has 12 residues. In DNA form, the CDR3 reads TGTGCCAGCAGCTTGATCGGGGGGGAGCTGTTTTTT. It codes for CASSLIGGELFF. Full variable domain (remainder filled in from reference TRBV5-4 and TRBJ2-2): ETGVTQSPTHLIKTRGQQVTLRCSSQSGHNTVSWYQQALGQGPQFIFQYYREEENGRGNFPPRFSGLQFPNYSSELNVNALELDDSALYLCASSLIGGELFFGEGSRLTVL.

The chain links TRBV19 to TRBJ2-1; D is possibly TRBD1 (6 bases). V was pared by 6 bases and J by 3 bases, with 18 bases between. Looked up from germline, CDR1 is LNHDA and CDR2 is SQIVND (reference sequence). The CDR3 consists of 16 residues. The CDR3 here is CASSPSRGQNYNEQFF. CDR3 sequence (DNA): TGTGCCAGTAGCCCTTCCAGGGGACAAAACTACAATGAGCAGTTCTTC.

In this sample, this clone turned up a few times. This rearrangement joins TRBV6-1 to TRBJ2-3; possibly TRBD2 for D (6 bases). The CDR3 length is 16 residues. V lost 4 bases and J lost 4, with 18 bases in between. Germline V lookup: CDR1 MNHNS, CDR2 SASEGT. In nucleotides, the CDR3 is TGTGCCAGCAGTGCACCTCCCGGGACTGGGGCAGATACGCAGTATTTT. This translates into CASSAPPGTGADTQYF.

The J gene is TRBJ2-2, the V gene TRBV25-1, with unresolved D. The CDR3 covers 14 residues. V was clipped by 6 bases and J by 5 bases, with 13 bases between them. Looked up from germline, CDR1 is MGHDK and CDR2 is SYGVNS. CDR3 nucleotide sequence: TGTGCCAGCAGGGGGTTTATGGGGACCGGGGAGCTGTTTTTT. Protein: CASRGFMGTGELFF.

The chain links TRBV28 to TRBJ2-7; 13 bases fit TRBD2. V trimming: 3 bases; J trimming: 5 bases; junction bases outside the gene matches: 7. Germline lookup yields CDR1 MDHEN and CDR2 SYDVKM. CDR3 length: 16 residues. In nucleotides, the CDR3 is TGTGCCAGCAGTTTGTCCGCCGGGACTAGCGGGAACGAGCAGTACTTC. Residues: CASSLSAGTSGNEQYF.

In its sample, this clone was seen once. The gene calls are TRBV10-2 and TRBJ2-1; D unclear. Germline values: CDR1 WSHSY, CDR2 SAAADI. V was trimmed by 2 bases and J by 6 bases, leaving 5 bases between them. This CDR3 comprises 12 residues. The chain's CDR3 is CASSEGFNEQFF. The CDR3 bases are TGCGCCAGCAGTGAGGGATTCAATGAGCAGTTCTTC.